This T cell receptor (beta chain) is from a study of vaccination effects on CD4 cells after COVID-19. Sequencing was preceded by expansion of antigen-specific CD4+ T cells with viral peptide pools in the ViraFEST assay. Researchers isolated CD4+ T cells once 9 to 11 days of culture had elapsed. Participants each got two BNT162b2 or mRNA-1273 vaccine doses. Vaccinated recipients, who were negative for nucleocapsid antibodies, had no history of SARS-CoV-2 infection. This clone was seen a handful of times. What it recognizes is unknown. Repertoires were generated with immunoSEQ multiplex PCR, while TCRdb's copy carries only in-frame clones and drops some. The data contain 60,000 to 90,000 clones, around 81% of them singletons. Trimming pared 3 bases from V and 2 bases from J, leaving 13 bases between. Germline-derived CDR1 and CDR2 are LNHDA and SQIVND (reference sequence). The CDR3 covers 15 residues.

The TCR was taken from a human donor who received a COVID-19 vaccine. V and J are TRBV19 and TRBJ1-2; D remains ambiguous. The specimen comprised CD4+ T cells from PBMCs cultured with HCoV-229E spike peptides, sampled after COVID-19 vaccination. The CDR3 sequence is CASSISGRPNYGYTF. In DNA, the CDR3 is TGTGCCAGTAGTATCTCAGGCAGGCCGAACTATGGCTACACCTTC.